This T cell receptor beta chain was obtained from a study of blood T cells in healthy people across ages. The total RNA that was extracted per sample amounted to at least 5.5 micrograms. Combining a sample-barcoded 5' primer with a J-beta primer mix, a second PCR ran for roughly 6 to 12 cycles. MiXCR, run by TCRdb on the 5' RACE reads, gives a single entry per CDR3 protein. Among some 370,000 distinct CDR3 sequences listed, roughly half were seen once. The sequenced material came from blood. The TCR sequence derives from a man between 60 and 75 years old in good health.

DNA for the CDR3: TGCGCCAGCAGTCCCACGACAGGAGAGTATAATTCACCCCTCCACTTT. Amino acids: CASSPTTGEYNSPLHF. This rearrangement joins TRBV5-1 to TRBJ1-6, with D maybe TRBD1 (6 bases). V shed 5 bases and J shed 4 bases, with 16 bases lying between them. CDR3 length: 16 amino acids. Germline assignment: CDR1 SGHRS and CDR2 YFSETQ.